This TCR beta chain was identified in a study of CD8+ T cells in alopecia areata. A remark on this clone: Its antigen is currently unknown.

Whole-study findings and limits: Greater clonality was observed in lesional scalp samples, especially alopecia totalis/universalis, versus normal scalp.

Once RNA had been extracted, it was reverse transcribed into cDNA to act as the sequencing template. Here immunoSEQ multiplex PCR was the method, and the copy in TCRdb shows in-frame clones only, minus some. The sample has 150,000 to 200,000 clones; under 80% are singletons. Treatment: oral pan-JAK inhibitor, 5-10 mg twice daily. Punch biopsies of lesional scalp, plus peripheral blood, were taken from alopecia areata patients. This CDR3 has 10 amino acids. This rearrangement joins TRBV21-1 to TRBJ1-2; no check of the table's D call, TRBD1, against the DNA was made. TRBV21-1 is a recognized pseudogene. The clonotype originates from a human donor with alopecia areata. The sample here was CD4+ T cells sorted from blood, taken around week 50, from a patient treated with tofacitinib. CDR3 protein: CASSIRTATF. CDR3 sequence (DNA): TGTGCCAGCAGCATTCGGACAGCTACCTTC.